This T cell receptor (beta chain) appears in the sequencing data of a study of graft-versus-host responses after intestinal transplantation (dated by TCRdb to the early 2020s). Study-wide context: The transplants that recipients received were multivisceral, liver-intestinal, or isolated intestinal. Instead of going to the commercial service, samples from a few later patients were sequenced in-house on an Illumina MiSeq and processed with MiXCR. The cohort enrolled about 23 intestinal transplant recipients, one of whom was a retransplant, and a few patients without pretransplant specimens were excluded. Bulk TCR-beta CDR3 sequencing was used to track graft-versus-host and host-versus-graft alloreactive T cell clones in the graft, circulation and bone marrow after intestinal transplantation. A peak of at least 4% donor T cells among recipient peripheral blood mononuclear cells was the definition used for donor T cell macrochimerism. Anti-thymocyte globulin induction was given to all recipients, followed by maintenance tacrolimus and steroids for around three years. Alloreactive clones were identified by sequencing pre-transplant mixed lymphocyte reaction products and comparing them with unstimulated pre-transplant donor and recipient T cells. Study-wide conclusions, independent of this receptor: GvH clones were detected in recipient bone marrow, and some of these GvH clones were observed earlier in ileal mucosa or blood, consistent with an intestinal mucosal origin. In patients with donor T cell macrochimerism, the allografts had high GvH to HvG T cell clonal ratios. Early after transplant, declines in HvG clones were associated with peak levels of circulating GvH clones. The conclusions were limited by the relatively low number and heterogeneity of the intestinal transplant patients.

Concerning this clone: What this receptor recognizes is not known. No much larger clone exists at a distance of one base, and base qualities are not known.

This sample's time point label indicates: cells obtained before transplantation from donor or recipient. CD3+CD4+ and CD3+CD8+ populations were FACS-sorted from unstimulated pre-transplant donor and recipient cells taken from spleen or lymph nodes. Library preparation was by the immunoSEQ multiplex PCR assay. For most patients, genomic DNA was isolated with the Qiagen DNeasy Blood and Tissue Kit and sent frozen to Adaptive Biotechnologies for TCR sequencing. For most patients, high-throughput TCR-beta CDR3 sequencing of genomic DNA was performed by Adaptive Biotechnologies. The study's processing was this. TCR sequencing data were retrieved from Adaptive's ImmunoSEQ software for some 19 patients, whereas a few other patients were processed with MiXCR and VDJtools. To correct CD4 versus CD8 sorting errors, sequences present in both subsets at a frequency ratio below 5:1 were removed. Because the origin of CDR3 nucleotide sequences shared between donor and recipient could not be assigned, those sequences were removed. At least 2-fold expansion over unstimulated cells and a minimum CFSE-low frequency of 0.002% (template counts) or 0.001% (read counts) were required for clones to be classified as alloreactive. A clone was considered mappable if detected in the sequenced pre-transplant spleen, lymph node, or MLR CFSE-low populations of the donor or recipient. The cumulative frequency of alloreactive clones was calculated as a percentage of all sequences, weighted by copy number. TCRdb provides this immuneACCESS table in a form limited to in-frame rearrangements. Some clones are lacking; in checked studies, under half of them reflect an unresolved V gene, and why the rest are absent is not known. V and J calls and clone size are those listed in that table; D and trimming were worked out from the DNA. The sample includes 50,000 to 60,000 clones, with about nine tenths observed a single time. Of the sample, roughly 2.7% falls within the top ten clones.

For CDR1 and CDR2, the germline V gene lists SGDLS and YYNGEE. At the junction V is shortened by 3 bases and J by 5 bases; bases outside the gene matches: 11. From cysteine to phenylalanine, the CDR3 is 18 amino acids long. The DNA shown is the 54-base CDR3, in frame from base 1. The receptor was isolated from a human donor who was the organ donor for an intestinal transplant. The V and J segments used are TRBV9 and TRBJ2-2; 12 of the junction bases match TRBD2. The starting material was unstimulated CD4+ T cells sorted from spleen or lymph node cells, obtained before transplant. CDR3 protein: CASSEPPTSGRPTGELFF. The nucleotide sequence reads TGTGCCAGCAGCGAGCCCCCGACTAGCGGGAGACCGACCGGGGAGCTGTTTTTT.